This T cell receptor beta chain emerged from a study of Graves' ophthalmopathy and Graves' hyperthyroidism. The study, taken as a whole, reports: Ophthalmopathy progression predictions by the model showed nearly 75% specificity and roughly 70% sensitivity.

CDR1 is DFQATT and CDR2 is SNEGSKA in the germline V gene (reference sequence). This CDR3 spans 14 amino acids. Trimming removed 1 base at V and 1 base at J, with 7 bases between. Eligible hyperthyroidism cases comprised new diagnoses of under 2 months' duration in individuals aged 18 to 65. Enrollment excluded any patients with other autoimmune diseases, uncontrolled infections, pregnancy or lactation. This clonotype appeared a few times. Its antigen is as yet unknown. Amplified TCR beta CDR3 regions were obtained using RNA transcripts as template. The first round was an RT-PCR with HTBI primers, and the second round was a multiplex PCR. Using its own MiXCR run on the multiplex PCR reads, TCRdb lists one record per CDR3 protein. In the table there are more than 1,000,000 distinct CDR3 sequences, roughly two fifths of which are singletons.

The sample was peripheral blood or thyroid tissue (not recorded which). This sequence was found in an adult man with Graves' hyperthyroidism. The chain uses TRBV20-1 and TRBJ2-2; D is ambiguous. The CDR3 sequence: CSARVGQNTGELFF. CDR3 nucleotides: TGCAGTGCTAGAGTCGGGCAGAACACCGGGGAGCTGTTTTTT.